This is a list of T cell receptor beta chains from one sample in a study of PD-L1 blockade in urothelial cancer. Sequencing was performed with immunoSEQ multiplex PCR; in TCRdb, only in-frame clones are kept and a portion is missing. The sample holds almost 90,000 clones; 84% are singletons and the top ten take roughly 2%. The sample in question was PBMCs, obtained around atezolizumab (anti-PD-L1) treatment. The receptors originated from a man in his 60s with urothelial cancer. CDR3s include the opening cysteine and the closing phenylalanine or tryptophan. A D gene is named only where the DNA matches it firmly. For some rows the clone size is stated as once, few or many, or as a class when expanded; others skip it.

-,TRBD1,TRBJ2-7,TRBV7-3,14,CASRSQGDLGEQYF,TGTGCCAGCAGGAGTCAGGGGGATCTTGGCGAGCAGTACTTC
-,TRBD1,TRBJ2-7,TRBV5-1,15,CASSSGTGRSYEQYF,TGCGCCAGCAGCTCCGGGACAGGACGCTCCTACGAGCAGTACTTC
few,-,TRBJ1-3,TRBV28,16,CASSPAGMGSGNTIYF,TGTGCCAGCAGCCCGGCGGGGATGGGCTCTGGAAACACCATATATTTT
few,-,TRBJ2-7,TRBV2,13,CASSELGFYEQYF,TGTGCCAGCAGTGAACTGGGCTTCTACGAGCAGTACTTC
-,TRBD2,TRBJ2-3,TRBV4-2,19,CASSQETSGVITSTDTQYF,TGTGCCAGCAGCCAAGAAACTAGCGGGGTGATAACTAGCACAGATACGCAGTATTTT
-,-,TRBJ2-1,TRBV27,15,CASNQWGDRSKEQFF,TGTGCCAGCAATCAATGGGGGGACCGGTCCAAAGAGCAGTTCTTC
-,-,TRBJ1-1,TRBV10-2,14,CASSESRWRTEAFF,TGCGCCAGCAGTGAGTCGAGGTGGAGGACTGAAGCTTTCTTT
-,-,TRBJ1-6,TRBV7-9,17,CASSLGPGSSYNSPLHF,TGTGCCAGCAGCTTAGGACCAGGAAGCTCCTATAATTCACCCCTCCACTTT
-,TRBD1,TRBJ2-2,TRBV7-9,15,CASSFVRGRGGELFF,TGTGCCAGCAGCTTTGTCAGGGGGCGCGGCGGGGAGCTGTTTTTT
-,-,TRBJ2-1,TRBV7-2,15,CASSPLAAGYNEQFF,TGTGCCAGCAGCCCCCTTGCGGCGGGTTACAATGAGCAGTTCTTC
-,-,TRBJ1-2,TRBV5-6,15,CASSLLTGSNYGYTF,TGTGCCAGCAGCTTGCTTACAGGGTCTAACTATGGCTACACCTTC
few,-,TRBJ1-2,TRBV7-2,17,CASSPFPRGPLDYGYTF,TGTGCCAGCAGCCCTTTTCCCAGGGGCCCCCTAGACTATGGCTACACCTTC
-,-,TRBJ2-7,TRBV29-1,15,CSVEDGGGGAYEQYF,TGCAGCGTTGAAGATGGAGGTGGCGGTGCCTACGAGCAGTACTTC
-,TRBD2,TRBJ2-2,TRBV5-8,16,CASSLASGRRTGELFF,TGTGCCAGCAGCTTGGCGAGCGGGAGAAGGACCGGGGAGCTGTTTTTT
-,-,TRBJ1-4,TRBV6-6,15,CASSYSRQTNEKLFF,TGTGCCAGCAGTTATTCAAGACAGACTAATGAAAAACTGTTTTTT
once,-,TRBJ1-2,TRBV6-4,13,CASSAVPNYGYTF,TGTGCCAGCAGTGCGGTCCCTAACTATGGCTACACCTTC
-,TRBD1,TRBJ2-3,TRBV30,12,CAWGQGSDTQYF,TGTGCCTGGGGACAGGGGTCAGATACGCAGTATTTT
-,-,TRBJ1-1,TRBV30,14,CATRGTGEQTEAFF,TGTGCCACCCGGGGGACGGGTGAACAAACTGAAGCTTTCTTT
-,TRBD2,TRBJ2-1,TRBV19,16,CASSMSGRTPTNEQFF,TGTGCCAGTAGTATGTCCGGGAGGACGCCTACCAATGAGCAGTTCTTC
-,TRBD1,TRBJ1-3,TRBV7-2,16,CASSLGRDSSGNTIYF,TGTGCCAGCAGCTTAGGGAGGGACAGCTCTGGAAACACCATATATTTT
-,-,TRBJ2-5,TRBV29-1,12,CSAGDLAETQYF,TGCAGCGCTGGGGACTTAGCGGAGACCCAGTACTTC
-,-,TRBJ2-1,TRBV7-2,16,CASSLLPTSSYNEQFF,TGTGCCAGCAGCTTACTGCCTACGAGCTCCTACAATGAGCAGTTCTTC
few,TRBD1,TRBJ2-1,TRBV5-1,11,CASSSGQGLFF,TGCGCCAGCAGCTCGGGACAGGGGCTGTTCTTC
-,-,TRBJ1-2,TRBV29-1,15,CSVDRTGGEHYGYTF,TGCAGCGTTGACAGGACGGGCGGGGAACACTATGGCTACACCTTC
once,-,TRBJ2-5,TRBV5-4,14,CASSLGRGQETQYF,TGTGCCAGCAGCTTGGGAAGGGGTCAAGAGACCCAGTACTTC